One and the same sample provided the 16 T cell receptor beta chains below, sequenced in a study of lung T cells in sarcoidosis with Löfgren's syndrome. TCRdb redid the calling of the reads with MiXCR, one entry per CDR3 protein. The sample shows thousands of distinct CDR3 sequences, 15% to 20% of them seen only once. The sequencing sample was made of CD4+ T cells from bronchoalveolar lavage. The origin of the receptors is a human donor with sarcoidosis (Löfgren's syndrome or another form), or a control subject (not recorded which).

V gene TRBV20-1 combines with J gene TRBJ1-1, with 7 bases that match TRBD1. Trimming removed 3 bases from V and 2 bases from J; junction bases left unmatched: 9. Looked up from germline, CDR1 is DFQATT and CDR2 is SNEGSKA (reference sequence). The CDR3 is 15 residues long. The CDR3 is CSARKTGSKNTEAFF. Here the CDR3 DNA reads TGCAGTGCTAGGAAGACAGGGAGCAAAAACACTGAAGCTTTCTTT.

The sample holds a few counts of this clonotype. Just one base apart from a much larger clone, this may be a read error. V is TRBV5-1 and J is TRBJ2-3; D is unresolved. From germline, CDR1 is SGHRS and CDR2 YFSETQ. The V end was cut by 0 bases, the J end by 0 bases, with 11 bases between. The CDR3 is made up of 16 amino acids. The CDR3 DNA follows: TGCGCCAGCAGCTTGGCTGGTACAGACAGCACAGATACGCAGTATTTT. It is translated as CASSLAGTDSTDTQYF. The whole variable domain, remainder taken from reference TRBV5-1 and TRBJ2-3, is KAGVTQTPRYLIKTRGQQVTLSCSPISGHRSVSWYQQTPGQGLQFLFEYFSETQRNKGNFPGRFSGRQFSNSRSEMNVSTLELGDSALYLCASSLAGTDSTDTQYFGPGTRLTVL.

This clonotype was found many times. The chain has TRBV5-1 and TRBJ2-2; D is ambiguous. Germline V gene lookup returns CDR1 SGHRS and CDR2 YFSETQ. The CDR3 consists of 14 residues. V was trimmed by 0 bases and J by 2 bases, leaving 5 bases between them. CDR3 sequence: CASSLVRNTGELFF. DNA of the CDR3: TGCGCCAGCAGCTTGGTTCGTAACACCGGGGAGCTGTTTTTT.

This clonotype was picked up many times. The rearrangement links TRBV3-1 to TRBJ2-1; no definite D call. CDR3 length equals 13 residues. Germline CDR1 and CDR2: LGHDT and YNNKEL (reference sequence). V lost 4 bases and J 0 bases, leaving 4 bases between the germline ends. The CDR3 region is CASSPDSYNEQFF. The CDR3 DNA reads as TGTGCCAGCAGCCCAGACTCCTACAATGAGCAGTTCTTC.

In this sample, this clonotype turned up many times. V gene TRBV2 combines with J gene TRBJ2-1; 14 positions match TRBD2. Germline values: CDR1 SNHLY, CDR2 FYNNEI. This CDR3 contains 15 residues. V lost 5 bases to trimming and J lost 8 bases; unmatched junction nucleotides: 5. The CDR3 is CASSPGLAGVDEQFF. Written as DNA, the CDR3 is TGTGCCAGCAGTCCGGGACTAGCGGGAGTGGATGAGCAGTTCTTC.

The table lists this clonotype with many counts. V is TRBV19 and J is TRBJ2-7; 8 bases are shared with TRBD2. Germline V gives CDR1 LNHDA, CDR2 SQIVND (reference sequence). CDR3 size: 15 residues. V lost 6 bases to trimming and J lost 0 bases; unmatched junction nucleotides: 7. As DNA, the CDR3 is TGTGCCAGTAGGCCAACTAGCGGAAGCTCCTACGAGCAGTACTTC. Its translation is CASRPTSGSSYEQYF.

At least ten counts were recorded for this clonotype. In DNA form, the CDR3 reads TGTGCCAGCAGCCTGGGACAGGGAAACTATGGCTACACCTTC. Protein sequence: CASSLGQGNYGYTF. This chain joins TRBV7-8 and TRBJ1-2, with 9 bases that match TRBD1. The germline V gene encodes CDR1 SGHVS and CDR2 FQNEAQ. This CDR3 contains 14 residues. V lost 5 bases and J lost 2; bases outside the gene matches: 3.

This clonotype came up many times. The CDR3, as DNA: TGTGCCAGCACTGCAGGGAGACTGTTCTCCTACGAGCAGTACTTC. The encoded protein is CASTAGRLFSYEQYF. The chain joins TRBV2 to TRBJ2-7; perhaps D is TRBD1 or TRBD2 (5 bases each). CDR3 length: 15 residues. Germline loops: CDR1 SNHLY, CDR2 FYNNEI. Trimming shortened V by 7 bases and J by 0 bases, and 16 bases separated the two germline ends.

This clonotype was recorded only once. The rearrangement links TRBV27 to TRBJ2-5; D uncertain. V was pared by 5 bases and J by 3 bases, with 16 bases between. The length of the CDR3 is 15 residues. Germline V lookup: CDR1 MNHEY, CDR2 SMNVEV (reference sequence). As DNA, the CDR3 is TGTGCCAGCAGTCCCGGCCAGAGGCCGGAAGAGACCCAGTACTTC. This gives the protein CASSPGQRPEETQYF.

Only a few counts were recorded for this clonotype. The V and J genes are TRBV7-9 and TRBJ2-5; D is possibly TRBD1 or TRBD2 (5 bases each). Germline V gene sequence: CDR1 SEHNR, CDR2 FQNEAQ (reference sequence). V was trimmed by 5 bases and J by 2 bases, leaving 18 bases between them. The CDR3 is 16 amino acids. In DNA form, the CDR3 reads TGTGCCAGCAGCCACTTACCTCAGGGACCTCAAGAGACCCAGTACTTC. This gives the protein CASSHLPQGPQETQYF.

This rearrangement joins TRBV12-3 or TRBV12-4 to TRBJ2-3; 12 nucleotides line up with TRBD2. This CDR3 has 19 residues. The V gene end was trimmed by 7 bases and the J gene end by 2 bases; junction bases not matched to a gene: 16. The CDR3 sequence: CASTSRRLAGVGATDTQYF. The CDR3 DNA is TGTGCCAGCACCTCACGGCGACTAGCGGGGGTGGGGGCCACAGATACGCAGTATTTT.

The chain recombines TRBV6-5 with TRBJ1-1; D possibly corresponds to TRBD1 (5 bases). The ends were cut back, 4 bases at V and 4 bases at J, with 19 bases in the middle. Germline V gene lookup returns CDR1 MNHEY and CDR2 SVGAGI. This CDR3 has 16 amino acids. The chain's CDR3 is CASSFDTGTPSTEAFF. The CDR3 nucleotides are TGTGCCAGCAGTTTCGACACCGGGACGCCGAGCACTGAAGCTTTCTTT.

In this sample, this clonotype turned up many times. The chain couples TRBV11-2 to TRBJ1-1; TRBD1 agrees at 7 bases. Germline V lookup: CDR1 SGHAT, CDR2 FQNNGV. V lost 4 bases, J lost 6 bases, and 11 bases stayed unmatched. The CDR3 runs to 15 residues. DNA of the CDR3: TGTGCCAGCAGCTCACCCCTTAGACAGGGCGCTGAAGCTTTCTTT. Residues: CASSSPLRQGAEAFF.

By sample fraction, this clonotype is medium-sized. V and J are TRBV10-3 and TRBJ2-7; TRBD1 matches 7 bases. V gave up 9 bases and J gave up 5 bases; unmatched junction bases: 10. Germline-derived CDR1 and CDR2 are ENHRY and SYGVKD. This CDR3 region has 13 residues. The CDR3 region is CAIAIDRAHEQYF. For the CDR3, the DNA is TGTGCCATAGCAATCGACAGGGCCCACGAGCAGTACTTC.

This chain connects TRBV30 to TRBJ2-7; D gene ambiguous. Germline assignment: CDR1 GTSNPN and CDR2 SVGIG (reference sequence). The CDR3 contains 12 residues. Trimming pared 1 base from V and 0 bases from J, leaving 4 bases between. The CDR3 sequence: CAWSGGSYEQYF. CDR3 nucleotide sequence: TGTGCCTGGAGTGGCGGCTCCTACGAGCAGTACTTC.

The chain has TRBV20-1 and TRBJ2-1; 12 bases map to TRBD2. This CDR3 is built from 15 residues. With V trimmed by 5 bases and J by 5 bases, 7 bases remained unmatched. Germline values: CDR1 DFQATT, CDR2 SNEGSKA (reference sequence). The chain's CDR3 is CSAPRTSGDHNEQFF. The CDR3 DNA is TGCAGTGCTCCACGGACTAGCGGGGATCACAATGAGCAGTTCTTC.